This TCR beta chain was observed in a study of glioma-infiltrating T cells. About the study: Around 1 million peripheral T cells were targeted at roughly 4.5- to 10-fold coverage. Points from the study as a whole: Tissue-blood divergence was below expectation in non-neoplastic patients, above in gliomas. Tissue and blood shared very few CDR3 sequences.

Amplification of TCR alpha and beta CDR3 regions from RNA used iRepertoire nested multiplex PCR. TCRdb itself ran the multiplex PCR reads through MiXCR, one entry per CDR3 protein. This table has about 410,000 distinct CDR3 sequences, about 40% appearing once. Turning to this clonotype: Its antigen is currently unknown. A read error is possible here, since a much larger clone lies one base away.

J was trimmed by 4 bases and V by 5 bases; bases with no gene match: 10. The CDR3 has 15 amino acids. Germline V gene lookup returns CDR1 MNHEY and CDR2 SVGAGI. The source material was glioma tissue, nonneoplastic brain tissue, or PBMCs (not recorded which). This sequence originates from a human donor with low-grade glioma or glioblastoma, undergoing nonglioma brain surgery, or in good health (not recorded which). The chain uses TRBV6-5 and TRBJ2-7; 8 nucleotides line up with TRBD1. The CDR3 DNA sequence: TGTGCCAGCAGTGCCCTCGCGGGACAGGTGTACGAGCAGTACTTC. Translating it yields CASSALAGQVYEQYF.